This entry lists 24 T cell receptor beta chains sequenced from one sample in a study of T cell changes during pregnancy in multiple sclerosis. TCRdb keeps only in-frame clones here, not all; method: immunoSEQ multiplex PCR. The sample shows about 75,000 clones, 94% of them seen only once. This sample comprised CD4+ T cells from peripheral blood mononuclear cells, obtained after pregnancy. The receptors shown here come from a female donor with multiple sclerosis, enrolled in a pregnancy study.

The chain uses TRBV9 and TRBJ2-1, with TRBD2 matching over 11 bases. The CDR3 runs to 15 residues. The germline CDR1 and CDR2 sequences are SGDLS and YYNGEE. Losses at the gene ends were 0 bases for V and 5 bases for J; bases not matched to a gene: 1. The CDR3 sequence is CASSVGLAGHNEQFF. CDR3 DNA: TGTGCCAGCAGCGTAGGACTAGCGGGGCACAATGAGCAGTTCTTC.

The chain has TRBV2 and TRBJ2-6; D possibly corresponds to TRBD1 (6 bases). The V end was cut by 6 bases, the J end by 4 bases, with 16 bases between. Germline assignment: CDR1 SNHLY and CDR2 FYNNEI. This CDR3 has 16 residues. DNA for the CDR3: TGTGCCAGCAGAGGGGACACCGAGTCCGGGGCCAACGTCCTGACTTTC. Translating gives CASRGDTESGANVLTF. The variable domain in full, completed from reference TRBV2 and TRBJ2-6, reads EPEVTQTPSHQVTQMGQEVILRCVPISNHLYFYWYRQILGQKVEFLVSFYNNEISEKSEIFDDQFSVERPDGSNFTLKIRSTKLEDSAMYFCASRGDTESGANVLTFGAGSRLTVL.

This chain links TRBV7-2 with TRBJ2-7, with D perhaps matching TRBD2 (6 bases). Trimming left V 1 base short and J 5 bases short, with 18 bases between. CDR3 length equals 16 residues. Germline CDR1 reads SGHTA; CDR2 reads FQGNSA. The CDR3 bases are TGTGCCAGCAGCTTAGGGCTAGCGCGTTTATTCAACGAGCAGTACTTC. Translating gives CASSLGLARLFNEQYF.

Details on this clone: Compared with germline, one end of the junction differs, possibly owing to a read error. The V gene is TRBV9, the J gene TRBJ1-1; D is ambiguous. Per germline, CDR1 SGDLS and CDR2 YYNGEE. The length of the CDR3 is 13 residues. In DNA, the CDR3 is TGTGCCAGCAGCGTGCGGCCGAACTCTGAAGCTTTCTTT. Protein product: CASSVRPNSEAFF.

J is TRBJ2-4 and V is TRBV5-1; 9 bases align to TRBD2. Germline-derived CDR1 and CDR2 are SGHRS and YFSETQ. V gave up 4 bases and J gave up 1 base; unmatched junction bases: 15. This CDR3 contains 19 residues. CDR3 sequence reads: CASSNIAGVGVLAKNIQYF. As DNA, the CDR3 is TGCGCCAGCAGCAATATAGCGGGAGTAGGGGTCCTGGCCAAAAACATTCAGTACTTC.

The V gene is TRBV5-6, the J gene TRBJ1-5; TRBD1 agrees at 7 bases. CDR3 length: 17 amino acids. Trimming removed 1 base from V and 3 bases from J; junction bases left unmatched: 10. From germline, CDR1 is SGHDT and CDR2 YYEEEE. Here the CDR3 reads CASSLSRGRPDNQPQHF. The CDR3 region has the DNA TGTGCCAGCAGCTTGTCGAGGGGGCGCCCTGACAATCAGCCCCAGCATTTT.

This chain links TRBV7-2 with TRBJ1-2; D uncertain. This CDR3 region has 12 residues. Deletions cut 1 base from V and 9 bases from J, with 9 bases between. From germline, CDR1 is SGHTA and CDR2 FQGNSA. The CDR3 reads CASSLGPLSYTF. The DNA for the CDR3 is TGTGCCAGCAGCTTAGGTCCTTTAAGCTACACCTTC.

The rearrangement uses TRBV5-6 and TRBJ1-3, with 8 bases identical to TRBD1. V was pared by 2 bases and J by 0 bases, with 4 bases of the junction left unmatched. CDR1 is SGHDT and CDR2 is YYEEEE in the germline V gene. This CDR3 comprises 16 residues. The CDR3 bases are TGTGCCAGCAGCTTCGGACAGGGCCTCTCTGGAAACACCATATATTTT. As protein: CASSFGQGLSGNTIYF. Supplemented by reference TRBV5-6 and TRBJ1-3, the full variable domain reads DAGVTQSPTHLIKTRGQQVTLRCSPKSGHDTVSWYQQALGQGPQFIFQYYEEEERQRGNFPDRFSGHQFPNYSSELNVNALLLGDSALYLCASSFGQGLSGNTIYFGEGSWLTVV.

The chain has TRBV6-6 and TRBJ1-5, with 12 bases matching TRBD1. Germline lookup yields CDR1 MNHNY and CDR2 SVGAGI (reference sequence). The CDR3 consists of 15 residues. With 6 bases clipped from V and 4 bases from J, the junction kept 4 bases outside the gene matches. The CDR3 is CASRRDRGRNQPQHF. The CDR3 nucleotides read TGTGCCAGCAGAAGGGACAGGGGGCGGAATCAGCCCCAGCATTTT.

CDR3 coding DNA: TGTGCCACCCAGTTTACCCCTTTAGTGGGGGCGTCGGACTATGGCTACACCTTC. This translates into CATQFTPLVGASDYGYTF. This sequence joins TRBV28 and TRBJ1-2; D is perhaps TRBD1 (6 bases). Trimming removed 10 bases at V and 3 bases at J, with 30 bases between. The CDR3 runs 18 residues. Germline assignment: CDR1 MDHEN and CDR2 SYDVKM.

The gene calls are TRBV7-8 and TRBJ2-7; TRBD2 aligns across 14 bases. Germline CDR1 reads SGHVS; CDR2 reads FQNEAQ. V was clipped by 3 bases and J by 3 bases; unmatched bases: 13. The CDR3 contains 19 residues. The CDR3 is CASSLLVSGTSGRGYEQYF. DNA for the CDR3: TGTGCCAGCAGCTTGCTCGTCTCCGGGACTAGCGGGAGAGGCTACGAGCAGTACTTC.

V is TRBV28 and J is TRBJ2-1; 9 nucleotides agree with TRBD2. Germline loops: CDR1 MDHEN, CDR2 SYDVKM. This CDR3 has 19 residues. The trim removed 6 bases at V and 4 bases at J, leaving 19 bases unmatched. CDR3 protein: CASRSKHPTLAGPYNEQFF. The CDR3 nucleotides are TGTGCCAGCAGAAGCAAACACCCCACACTAGCGGGTCCTTACAATGAGCAGTTCTTC.

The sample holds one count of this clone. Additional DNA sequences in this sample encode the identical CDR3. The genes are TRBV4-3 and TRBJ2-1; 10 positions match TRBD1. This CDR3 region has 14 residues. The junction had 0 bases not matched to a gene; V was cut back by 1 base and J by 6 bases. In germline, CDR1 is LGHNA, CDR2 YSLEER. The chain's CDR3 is CASSQGTGGNEQFF. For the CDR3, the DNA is TGCGCCAGCAGCCAAGGGACAGGGGGCAATGAGCAGTTCTTC.

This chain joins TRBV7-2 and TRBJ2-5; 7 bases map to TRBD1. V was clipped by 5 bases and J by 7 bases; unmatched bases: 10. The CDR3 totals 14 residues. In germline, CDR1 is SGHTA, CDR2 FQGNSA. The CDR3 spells CASSTRQGKGTQYF. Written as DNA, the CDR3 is TGTGCCAGCAGCACCCGACAGGGAAAAGGGACCCAGTACTTC.

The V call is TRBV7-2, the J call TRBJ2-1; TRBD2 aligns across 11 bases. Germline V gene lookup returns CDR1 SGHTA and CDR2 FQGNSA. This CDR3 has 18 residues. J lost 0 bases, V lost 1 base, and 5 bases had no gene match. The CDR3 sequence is CASSLVLAGGSSYNEQFF. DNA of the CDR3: TGTGCCAGCAGCTTAGTCCTAGCGGGAGGAAGCTCCTACAATGAGCAGTTCTTC.

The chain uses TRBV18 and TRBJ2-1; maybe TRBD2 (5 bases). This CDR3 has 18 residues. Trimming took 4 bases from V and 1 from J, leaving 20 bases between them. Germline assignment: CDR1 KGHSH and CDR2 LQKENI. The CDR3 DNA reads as TGTGCCAGCTCACTTGGGTTAGCGCAAGTCCTATCCTACAATGAGCAGTTCTTC. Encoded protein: CASSLGLAQVLSYNEQFF.

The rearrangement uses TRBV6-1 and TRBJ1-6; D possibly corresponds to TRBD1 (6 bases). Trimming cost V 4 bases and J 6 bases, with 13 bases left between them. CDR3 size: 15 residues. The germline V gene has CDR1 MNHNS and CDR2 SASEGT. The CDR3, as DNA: TGTGCCAGCAGTGTGAGTCAGGGGATTAATTCACCCCTCCACTTT. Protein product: CASSVSQGINSPLHF.

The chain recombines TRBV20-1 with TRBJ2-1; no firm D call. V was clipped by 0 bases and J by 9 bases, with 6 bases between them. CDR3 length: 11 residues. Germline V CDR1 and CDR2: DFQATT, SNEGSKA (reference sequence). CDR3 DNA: TGCAGTGCTAGAGACGTCCCTGAGCAGTTCTTC. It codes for CSARDVPEQFF.

The CDR3 loop is CASSEYGLNTGELFF. CDR3 DNA sequence: TGTGCCAGCAGCGAATACGGTCTAAACACCGGGGAGCTGTTTTTT. J is TRBJ2-2 and V is TRBV7-2; no definite D call. Trimming stripped 5 bases from V and 2 bases from J, with 12 bases between. Germline CDR1 SGHTA, CDR2 FQGNSA. The CDR3 is 15 residues long.

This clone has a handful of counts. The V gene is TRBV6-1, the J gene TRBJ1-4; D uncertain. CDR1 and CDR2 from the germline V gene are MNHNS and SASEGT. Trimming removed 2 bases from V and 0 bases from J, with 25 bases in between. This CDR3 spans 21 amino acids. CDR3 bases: TGTGCCAGCAGTGAAATCGTTCGGCTCGGGTCCCGGGTCCCAACTAATGAAAAACTGTTTTTT. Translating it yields CASSEIVRLGSRVPTNEKLFF.

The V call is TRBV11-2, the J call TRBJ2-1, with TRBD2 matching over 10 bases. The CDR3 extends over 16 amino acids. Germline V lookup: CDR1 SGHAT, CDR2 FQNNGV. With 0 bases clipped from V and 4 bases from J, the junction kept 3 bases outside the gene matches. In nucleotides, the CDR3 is TGTGCCAGCAGCTTAGAGGGACTAGCGCTATACAATGAGCAGTTCTTC. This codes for CASSLEGLALYNEQFF.

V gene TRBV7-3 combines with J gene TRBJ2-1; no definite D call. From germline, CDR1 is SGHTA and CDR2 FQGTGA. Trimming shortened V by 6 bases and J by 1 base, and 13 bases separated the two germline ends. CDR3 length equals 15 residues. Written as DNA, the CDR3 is TGTGCCAGCAGTCCAGGCGCTCTATCCTACAATGAGCAGTTCTTC. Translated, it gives CASSPGALSYNEQFF.

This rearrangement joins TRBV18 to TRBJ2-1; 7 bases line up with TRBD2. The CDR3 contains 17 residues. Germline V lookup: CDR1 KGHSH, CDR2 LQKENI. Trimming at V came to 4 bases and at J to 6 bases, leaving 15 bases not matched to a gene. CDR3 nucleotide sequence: TGTGCCAGCTCACTTCCCACTGCGGGAGCGGGCGCCAATGAGCAGTTCTTC. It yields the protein CASSLPTAGAGANEQFF.

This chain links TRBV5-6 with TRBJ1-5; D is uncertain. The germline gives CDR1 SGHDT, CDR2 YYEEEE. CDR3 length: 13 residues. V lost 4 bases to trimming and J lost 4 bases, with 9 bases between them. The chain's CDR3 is CASSTRPNQPQHF. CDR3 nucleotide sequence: TGTGCCAGCAGCACGCGTCCGAATCAGCCCCAGCATTTT.